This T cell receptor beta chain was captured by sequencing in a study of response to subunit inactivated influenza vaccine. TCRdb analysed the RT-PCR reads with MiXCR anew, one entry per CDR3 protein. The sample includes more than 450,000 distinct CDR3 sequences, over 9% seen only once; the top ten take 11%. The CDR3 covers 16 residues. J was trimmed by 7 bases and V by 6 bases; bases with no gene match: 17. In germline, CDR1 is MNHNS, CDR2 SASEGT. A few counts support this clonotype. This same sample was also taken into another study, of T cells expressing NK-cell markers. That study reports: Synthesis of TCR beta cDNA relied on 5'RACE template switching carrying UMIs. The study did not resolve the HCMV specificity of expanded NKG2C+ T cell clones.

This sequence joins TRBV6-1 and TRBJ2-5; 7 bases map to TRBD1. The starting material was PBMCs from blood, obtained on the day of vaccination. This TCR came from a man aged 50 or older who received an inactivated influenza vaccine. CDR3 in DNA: TGTGCCAGCAGATCTACCTGGGACAGCAGGGGTGGGACCCAGTACTTC. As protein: CASRSTWDSRGGTQYF.